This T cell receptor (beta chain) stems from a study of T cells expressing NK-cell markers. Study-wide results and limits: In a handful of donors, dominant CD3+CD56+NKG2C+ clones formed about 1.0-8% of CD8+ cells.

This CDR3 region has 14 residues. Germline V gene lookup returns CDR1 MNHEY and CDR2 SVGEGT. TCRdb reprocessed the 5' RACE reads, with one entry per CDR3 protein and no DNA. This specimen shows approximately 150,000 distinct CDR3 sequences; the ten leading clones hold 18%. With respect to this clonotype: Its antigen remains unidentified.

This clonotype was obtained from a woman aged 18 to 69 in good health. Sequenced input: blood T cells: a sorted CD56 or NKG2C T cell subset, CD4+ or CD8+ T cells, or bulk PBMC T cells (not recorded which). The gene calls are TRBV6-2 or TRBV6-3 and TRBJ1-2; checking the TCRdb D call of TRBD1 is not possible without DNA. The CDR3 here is CASRQQGRNYGYTF.